This is a list of T cell receptor beta chains from one sample in a study of beta chain features in type 1 diabetes. The repertoire was sequenced with immunoSEQ multiplex PCR; TCRdb's copy has only in-frame clones and lacks some. The table records over 500,000 clones, 15% to 17% of them present only once. The sample taken for sequencing was naive CD4+ T cells from blood. These receptors were collected from a man between 18 and 29 years old in good health. The CDR3 runs from the conserved cysteine through the conserved F or W. A D gene is named only where the DNA matches it firmly. Size is omitted from some rows. Given values are once, few, many or a class for expanded clones.

size	D	V	J	DNA	CDR3
few	TRBD1	TRBV28	TRBJ2-7	TGTGCCAGCAGTAGGGACAGGGGATCCTACGAGCAGTACTTC	CASSRDRGSYEQYF
NA	NA	TRBV7-9	TRBJ1-6	TGTGCCAGCAGAATGACAGCTATTACAAATTCACCCCTCCACTTT	CASRMTAITNSPLHF
few	NA	TRBV2	TRBJ1-2	TGTGCCAGCAGTCGGGCTAACTATGGCTACACCTTC	CASSRANYGYTF
few	TRBD2	TRBV4-2	TRBJ2-1	TGTGCCAGCAGCCGCCGGGGGACTAGCGGGAGTGGCACCTACAATGAGCAGTTCTTC	CASSRRGTSGSGTYNEQFF
NA	TRBD1	TRBV7-9	TRBJ2-2	TGTGCCAGCAGCACCGGACAGGGGGACGCCGGGGAGCTGTTTTTT	CASSTGQGDAGELFF
few	NA	TRBV2	TRBJ1-5	TGTGCCAGCTCGCGGACCAAGTACTATAATAGCAATCAGCCCCAGCATTTT	CASSRTKYYNSNQPQHF
NA	NA	TRBV14	TRBJ2-5	TGTGCCAGCAGCCGTGGGGGCGTGGAGACCCAGTACTTC	CASSRGGVETQYF
NA	NA	TRBV9	TRBJ1-1	TGTGCCAGCAGAGGGGACACTGAAGCTTTCTTT	CASRGDTEAFF
few	NA	TRBV19	TRBJ2-7	TGTGCCAGTAGTGGGTGGCAGGGCTACGAGCAGTACTTC	CASSGWQGYEQYF
few	TRBD1	TRBV11-2	TRBJ2-4	TGTGCCAGCAGCTTTGAAAGGGGGCTAACCAAAAACATTCAGTACTTC	CASSFERGLTKNIQYF
few	NA	TRBV5-8	TRBJ1-2	TGTGCCAGCAGCTCTTGGACAGCGGGATATGGCTACACCTTC	CASSSWTAGYGYTF
few	TRBD1	TRBV30	TRBJ1-5	TGTGCCTGGAGAGGACAGGGGAGCAATCAGCCCCAGCATTTT	CAWRGQGSNQPQHF
few	NA	TRBV28	TRBJ2-7	TGTGCCAGCAGCCGGGACGGCACATACGAGCAGTACTTC	CASSRDGTYEQYF
NA	TRBD1	TRBV19	TRBJ1-5	TGTGCCAGTAGTATAGTTACAGGGGGTCGTCAGCCCCAGCATTTT	CASSIVTGGRQPQHF
NA	NA	TRBV5-1	TRBJ2-1	TGCGCCAGCAGTCGGCGGAGCAATGAGCAGTTCTTC	CASSRRSNEQFF